The source of this TCR beta chain is a study of blood T cells in healthy people across ages. Sample-barcoded 5' priming and a J-beta primer mix drove a second PCR of about 7 to 11 cycles. TCRdb re-derived calls from the 5' RACE reads in MiXCR, one entry per CDR3 protein. In the table there are 760,000 or so distinct CDR3 sequences, approximately 25% of which are singletons. V trimming: 3 bases; J trimming: 3 bases; junction bases outside the gene matches: 1. The CDR3 length is 13 residues. Per the germline V gene, CDR1 is ENHRY and CDR2 is SYGVKD. This sample was shared with a second study, whose subject was T cells of mothers and their children. This second study says: For related and unrelated pairs alike, thymic selection shapes TCR recombination output similarly.

What was sequenced was blood. The origin of this receptor is a boy aged 5-17 years in good health. The V and J genes are TRBV10-3 and TRBJ1-2, with TRBD1 matching 7 bases. Written as DNA, the CDR3 is TGTGCCATCAGTGACGGGACAGACTATGGCTACACCTTC. Translation gives CAISDGTDYGYTF.